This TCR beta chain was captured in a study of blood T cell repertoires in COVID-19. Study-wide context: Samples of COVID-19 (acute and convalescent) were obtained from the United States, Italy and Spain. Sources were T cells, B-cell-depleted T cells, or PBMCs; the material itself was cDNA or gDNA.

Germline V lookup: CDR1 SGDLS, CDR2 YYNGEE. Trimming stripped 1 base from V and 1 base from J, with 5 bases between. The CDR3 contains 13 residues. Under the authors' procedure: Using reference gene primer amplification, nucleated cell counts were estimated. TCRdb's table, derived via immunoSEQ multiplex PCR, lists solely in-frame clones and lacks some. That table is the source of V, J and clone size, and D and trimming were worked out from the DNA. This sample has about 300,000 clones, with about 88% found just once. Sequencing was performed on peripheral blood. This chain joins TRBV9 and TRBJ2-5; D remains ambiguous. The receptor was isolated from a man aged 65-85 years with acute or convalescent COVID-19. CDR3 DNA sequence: TGTGCCAGCAGCGTAAACATCCAAGAGACCCAGTACTTC. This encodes CASSVNIQETQYF.